This T cell receptor (beta chain) was documented in a study of blood T cells in healthy people across ages. Trimming shortened V by 5 bases and J by 3 bases, and 7 bases separated the two germline ends. Germline lookup yields CDR1 SQVTM and CDR2 ANQGSEA. CDR3 size: 11 residues. This clonotype was seen only a few times. Using a J-beta primer mix together with a sample-barcoded 5' primer, a second PCR was run for roughly 6 to 11 cycles. TCRdb processed the 5' RACE reads anew with MiXCR; each CDR3 protein has one entry. The sample lists 1.4 million or so distinct CDR3 sequences, 35% to 45% occurring once.

Sequenced sample: blood. This rearrangement joins TRBV29-1 to TRBJ1-1; D gene unclear. The clonotype comes from a woman between 18 and 29 years old in good health. In DNA, the CDR3 is TGCAGCGTTTTAAAGGACACTGAAGCTTTCTTT. Encoded protein: CSVLKDTEAFF.